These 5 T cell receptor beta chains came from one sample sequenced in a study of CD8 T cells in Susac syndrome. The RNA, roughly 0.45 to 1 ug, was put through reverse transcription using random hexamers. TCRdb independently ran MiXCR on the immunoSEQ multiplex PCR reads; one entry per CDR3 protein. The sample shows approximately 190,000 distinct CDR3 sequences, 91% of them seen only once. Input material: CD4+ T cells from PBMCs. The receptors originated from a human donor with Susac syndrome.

In nucleotides, the CDR3 is TGTGCCAGCAGTTTCCCCCCGGGGGCGACGGACGAGCAGTACTTC. Its translation is CASSFPPGATDEQYF. V usage is TRBV28 and J usage is TRBJ2-7; the D gene could be TRBD1 or TRBD2 (6 bases each). The length of the CDR3 is 15 residues. Trimming took off 3 bases at V and 5 bases at J, with 17 bases between the two ends. CDR1 and CDR2 from the germline V gene are MDHEN and SYDVKM.

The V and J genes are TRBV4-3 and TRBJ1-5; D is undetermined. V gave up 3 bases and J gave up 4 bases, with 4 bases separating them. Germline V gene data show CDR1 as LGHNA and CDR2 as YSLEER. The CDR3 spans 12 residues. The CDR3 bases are TGCGCCAGCAGCCATATTAATCAGCCCCAGCATTTT. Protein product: CASSHINQPQHF.

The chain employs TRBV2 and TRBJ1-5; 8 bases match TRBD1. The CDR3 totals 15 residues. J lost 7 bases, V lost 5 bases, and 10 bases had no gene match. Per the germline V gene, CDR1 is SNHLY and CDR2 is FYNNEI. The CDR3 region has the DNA TGTGCCAGCAGTTTTGACAGGGGACGACGACAGCCCCAGCATTTT. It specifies CASSFDRGRRQPQHF.

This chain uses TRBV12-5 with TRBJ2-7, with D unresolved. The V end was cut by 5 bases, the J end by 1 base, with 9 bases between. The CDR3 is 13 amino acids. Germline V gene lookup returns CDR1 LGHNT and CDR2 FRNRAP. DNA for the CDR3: TGTGCTAGTGGTGCCTGGTCGTCCTACGAGCAGTACTTC. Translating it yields CASGAWSSYEQYF.

The chain's CDR3 is CASSFYLGEQYF. CDR3 nucleotide sequence: TGTGCCAGCAGTTTCTATCTTGGCGAGCAGTACTTC. The chain has TRBV27 and TRBJ2-7, with unresolved D. Per the germline V gene, CDR1 is MNHEY and CDR2 is SMNVEV (reference sequence). The CDR3 length is 12 residues. Between the trimmed V and J ends, which lost 3 bases and 6 bases, there was a span of 9 bases.